These 11 T cell receptor beta chains were sequenced from one sample in a study of control samples from healthy donors and cancer patients. Using immunoSEQ multiplex PCR, the repertoire was profiled, and TCRdb retains in-frame clones only, with some absent. Of about 130,000 clones in the sample, around nine tenths were seen once. The sequenced material came from blood. These receptors originate from a man between 18 and 29 years old in good health.

The V and J genes are TRBV6-5 and TRBJ1-1, with a weak D call TRBD1 (5 bases). Per the germline V gene, CDR1 is MNHEY and CDR2 is SVGAGI. The ends were cut back, 6 bases at V and 2 bases at J, with 13 bases in the middle. The CDR3 totals 14 residues. CDR3 protein: CASRPTGTNTEAFF. Written as DNA, the CDR3 is TGTGCCAGCAGACCCACAGGAACAAACACTGAAGCTTTCTTT.

The V gene is TRBV18, the J gene TRBJ1-5; no clear D gene. V was shortened by 1 base and J by 1 base, with 8 bases between the two germline ends. The CDR3 has 15 amino acids. The germline V gene has CDR1 KGHSH and CDR2 LQKENI. Here the CDR3 DNA reads TGTGCCAGCTCACCACAGGGAGTGAGCAATCAGCCCCAGCATTTT. Amino acid sequence: CASSPQGVSNQPQHF.

The rearrangement joins TRBV28 to TRBJ2-2, with 11 nucleotides matching TRBD2. Germline values: CDR1 MDHEN, CDR2 SYDVKM. The CDR3 runs 16 residues. V dropped 6 bases and J dropped 2; count of bases not matched to a gene: 5. CDR3 loop: CASSRGTSGNTGELFF. The DNA for the CDR3 is TGTGCCAGCAGCCGAGGGACTAGCGGAAACACCGGGGAGCTGTTTTTT. Looking up the rest from reference TRBV28 and TRBJ2-2 gives the full variable domain: DVKVTQSSRYLVKRTGEKVFLECVQDMDHENMFWYRQDPGLGLRLIYFSYDVKMKEKGDIPEGYSVSREKKERFSLILESASTNQTSMYLCASSRGTSGNTGELFFGEGSRLTVL.

The V and J genes are TRBV10-1 and TRBJ1-1, with D possibly being TRBD1 (6 bases). The V gene's germline CDR1 is WNHNN and CDR2 SYGVQD (reference sequence). This CDR3 has 16 amino acids. With 7 bases removed from V and 3 bases from J, the gap between germline ends came to 21 bases. The CDR3 DNA follows: TGCGCCAGCACTCCAGGGAGGGGGGTCGGGGACACTGAAGCTTTCTTT. Protein sequence: CASTPGRGVGDTEAFF.

This clone was seen only once. The chain recombines TRBV27 with TRBJ2-1; TRBD2 matches at 9 bases. The CDR3 loop spans 15 amino acids. CDR1 and CDR2 from the germline V gene are MNHEY and SMNVEV (reference sequence). Trimming at V came to 2 bases and at J to 8 bases, leaving 7 bases not matched to a gene. DNA for the CDR3: TGTGCCAGCAGTTTAGGTGCGGGGGGGAGGGATGAGCAGTTCTTC. Residues: CASSLGAGGRDEQFF.

V gene TRBV4-1 combines with J gene TRBJ1-2, with TRBD1 as a possible D gene (5 bases). V lost 0 bases and J lost 8, with 13 bases in between. The length of the CDR3 is 14 residues. Germline loops: CDR1 MGHRA, CDR2 YSYEKL. DNA for the CDR3: TGCGCCAGCAGCCAAGACCGGGGGGGATGGGGCTACACCTTC. Translated: CASSQDRGGWGYTF.

The chain couples TRBV2 to TRBJ1-5, with no clear D. The length of the CDR3 is 13 residues. The ends were cut back, 6 bases at V and 3 bases at J, with 9 bases in the middle. Looked up from germline, CDR1 is SNHLY and CDR2 is FYNNEI. The CDR3 nucleotides are TGTGCCAGCAGCCTGGGCCTCAATCAGCCCCAGCATTTT. Amino acid sequence: CASSLGLNQPQHF.

The CDR3: CASSVGGFGNTIYF. CDR3 DNA: TGTGCCAGCAGTGTAGGGGGCTTTGGAAACACCATATATTTT. The rearrangement uses TRBV2 and TRBJ1-3; TRBD1 aligns across 7 bases. The germline CDR1 and CDR2 sequences are SNHLY and FYNNEI. The junction had 3 bases not matched to a gene; V was cut back by 4 bases and J by 3 bases. This CDR3 comprises 14 residues.

The V call is TRBV3-1 (or the pseudogene TRBV3-2), the J call TRBJ2-3; D is uncertain. The CDR3 covers 11 residues. The germline V and J ends were trimmed by 8 bases and 6 bases, with 9 bases remaining between them. Germline-derived CDR1 and CDR2 are LGHDT and YNNKEL (reference sequence). CDR3 in DNA: TGTGCCAGCTCCCTCTTCGATACGCAGTATTTT. Amino acids: CASSLFDTQYF.

This chain joins TRBV4-2 and TRBJ1-2; D unclear. V lost 0 bases and J 4 bases, leaving 12 bases between the germline ends. CDR1 is LGHNA, CDR2 YNFKEQ, per germline. The CDR3 totals 15 residues. CDR3 region: CASSQDTGVGYGYTF. Here the CDR3 DNA reads TGTGCCAGCAGCCAAGATACTGGGGTCGGCTATGGCTACACCTTC.

The V call is TRBV6-5, the J call TRBJ1-2, with TRBD1 identical over 8 bases. This CDR3 is built from 13 residues. Germline trimming cut 6 bases from V and 3 bases from J; bases unmatched to any gene: 3. Germline values: CDR1 MNHEY, CDR2 SVGAGI. CDR3 protein: CASRATGDYGYTF. CDR3 bases: TGTGCCAGCAGGGCGACAGGGGACTATGGCTACACCTTC.